Shown below are 24 T cell receptor beta chains from a single sample sequenced in a study of CD8+ T cells in alopecia areata. It was cDNA, reverse transcribed from extracted RNA, that served as the sequencing template. Repertoires were generated with immunoSEQ multiplex PCR, while TCRdb's copy carries only in-frame clones and drops some. The sample holds over 120,000 clones, under 60% seen once. This sample comprised CD4+ T cells sorted from blood, obtained at week 0. These receptors were collected from a human donor with alopecia areata.

V gene TRBV4-3 combines with J gene TRBJ2-4; TRBD2 matches 7 bases. J lost 9 bases, V lost 0 bases, and 8 bases had no gene match. Germline V gene data show CDR1 as LGHNA and CDR2 as YSLEER. The CDR3 is 15 amino acids. The CDR3 protein is CASSQDAAGLGIQYF. CDR3 nucleotide sequence: TGCGCCAGCAGCCAAGATGCAGCGGGGCTGGGCATTCAGTACTTC.

The rearrangement joins TRBV19 to TRBJ2-7; 11 bases agree with TRBD1. V was pared by 7 bases and J by 2 bases, with 10 bases of the junction left unmatched. This CDR3 region has 16 residues. The V gene's germline CDR1 is LNHDA and CDR2 SQIVND (reference sequence). CDR3 protein: CASNPGGDRGTYEQYF. CDR3 DNA: TGTGCCAGTAACCCTGGCGGGGACAGGGGGACCTACGAGCAGTACTTC.

V and J are TRBV27 and TRBJ2-2, with TRBD2 matching 7 bases. The ends lost 6 bases at V and 3 bases at J; junction bases unmatched: 7. Germline assignment: CDR1 MNHEY and CDR2 SMNVEV (reference sequence). The CDR3 extends over 15 amino acids. CDR3 amino acids: CASSWQSGDTGELFF. CDR3 DNA: TGTGCCAGCAGCTGGCAGAGCGGGGACACCGGGGAGCTGTTTTTT.

This chain joins TRBV5-1 and TRBJ1-2, with D possibly being TRBD1 (5 bases). The CDR3 is 15 amino acids. V lost 6 bases and J 4 bases, leaving 19 bases between the germline ends. CDR1 SGHRS and CDR2 YFSETQ come from the germline V gene. The CDR3 protein is CASTRETEGFYGYTF. The CDR3 DNA reads TGCGCCAGCACCCGGGAGACAGAGGGGTTCTATGGCTACACCTTC.

This clone appeared a single time. The genes are TRBV7-2 and TRBJ2-7; tentatively, D is TRBD1 (5 bases). Germline V lookup: CDR1 SGHTA, CDR2 FQGNSA. V lost 2 bases and J 0 bases, leaving 11 bases between the germline ends. The CDR3 spans 15 residues. CDR3 DNA: TGTGCCAGCAGCTTACAGGGTACGAGCTCCTACGAGCAGTACTTC. This sequence encodes CASSLQGTSSYEQYF.

A note on this clone: One end of the junction varies from germline; a read error may be responsible. The chain joins TRBV4-2 to TRBJ2-7; TRBD1 agrees at 7 bases. The CDR3 contains 15 residues. Germline V gene lookup returns CDR1 LGHNA and CDR2 YNFKEQ. CDR3 loop: CASSPRGTGALEVVF. The CDR3 DNA is TGTGCCAGCAGCCCCCGTGGAACAGGGGCACTGGAGGTGGTCTTC.

The gene calls are TRBV29-1 and TRBJ2-2; tentatively, D is TRBD1 or TRBD2 (6 bases each). The CDR3 is 15 amino acids. The germline gives CDR1 SQVTM, CDR2 ANQGSEA. The germline V and J ends were trimmed by 4 bases and 0 bases, with 12 bases remaining between them. The DNA for the CDR3 is TGCAGCGTTGTCGGGGGCCCGGCGAACACCGGGGAGCTGTTTTTT. Its protein is CSVVGGPANTGELFF.

This clone was found a few times. This sequence joins TRBV7-2 and TRBJ2-3; 8 bases map to TRBD2. The length of the CDR3 is 14 residues. The trim removed 5 bases at V and 6 bases at J, leaving 7 bases unmatched. Germline V gene sequence: CDR1 SGHTA, CDR2 FQGNSA. As DNA, the CDR3 is TGTGCCAGCAGCCAGGGACTAGATGCGGATACGCAGTATTTT. As protein: CASSQGLDADTQYF.

The table lists this clone with a few counts. The V and J genes are TRBV13 and TRBJ2-2; D is possibly TRBD1 (5 bases). Germline values: CDR1 PRHDT, CDR2 FYEKMQ (reference sequence). V was trimmed by 5 bases and J by 5 bases, leaving 9 bases between them. There are 13 residues in the CDR3. The CDR3: CASSQGWTGELFF. The CDR3 bases are TGTGCCAGCAGCCAGGGATGGACCGGGGAGCTGTTTTTT.

This clone showed up just a few times. The chain recombines TRBV5-3 with TRBJ1-1; no reliable D call. TRBV5-3 belongs to the ORF category, with a function that is uncertain. Trimming took off 6 bases at V and 1 base at J, with 7 bases between the two ends. This CDR3 contains 12 residues. For the CDR3, the DNA is TGTGCCAGAAAGCACAGGAACACTGAAGCTTTCTTT. This encodes CARKHRNTEAFF.

This clone was recorded only once. The genes are TRBV29-1 and TRBJ1-2, with 7 positions matching TRBD1. V shed 4 bases, J shed 3 bases, and the junction held 8 bases outside the gene matches. Per germline, CDR1 SQVTM and CDR2 ANQGSEA. The CDR3 spans 14 residues. CDR3 amino acids: CSVGRQGMDYGYTF. The CDR3 DNA follows: TGCAGCGTTGGCCGACAGGGAATGGACTATGGCTACACCTTC.

This clone was recorded only once. The chain uses TRBV27 and TRBJ2-7; 14 bases map to TRBD2. This CDR3 is built from 20 residues. CDR1 is MNHEY and CDR2 is SMNVEV in the germline V gene (reference sequence). Trimming cost V 8 bases and J 0 bases; bases outside gene matches: 18. The CDR3 sequence: CASGIGRGTSGGHGSYEQYF. As DNA, the CDR3 is TGTGCCAGCGGTATAGGAAGGGGGACTAGCGGGGGCCACGGCTCCTACGAGCAGTACTTC.

The V call is TRBV5-1, the J call TRBJ2-3, with TRBD2 identical over 10 bases. The CDR3 covers 15 residues. V shed 2 bases and J 1 base; nucleotides not matched to a gene: 1. Germline V gene lookup returns CDR1 SGHRS and CDR2 YFSETQ. The CDR3 DNA is TGCGCCAGCAGCTTCGGGACTAGCGGCACAGATACGCAGTATTTT. As protein: CASSFGTSGTDTQYF.

In its sample, this clone was seen a few times. The CDR3 nucleotides are TGTGCCAGCAGCTTAGATCAGGGAACAGACGAAGCTTTCTTT. It codes for CASSLDQGTDEAFF. The rearrangement uses TRBV11-2 and TRBJ1-1; perhaps TRBD1 as D (5 bases). From germline, CDR1 is SGHAT and CDR2 FQNNGV. Trimming stripped 0 bases from V and 8 bases from J, with 13 bases between. CDR3 length: 14 amino acids.

The chain employs TRBV25-1 and TRBJ1-1; D remains unclear. V was trimmed by 5 bases and J by 8 bases, leaving 12 bases between them. The CDR3 is 12 residues long. The germline V gene has CDR1 MGHDK and CDR2 SYGVNS. The CDR3 nucleotides are TGTGCCAGCAGTTACCAGGCCGGGGAAGCTTTCTTT. The encoded protein is CASSYQAGEAFF.

A single count supports this clone. V and J are TRBV6-5 and TRBJ1-2; perhaps TRBD1 as D (5 bases). Trimming pared 5 bases from V and 5 bases from J, leaving 12 bases between. Germline CDR1 reads MNHEY; CDR2 reads SVGAGI. The CDR3 covers 13 residues. The CDR3 coding sequence is TGTGCCAGCAGTCCGGGACGGATTTATGGCTACACCTTC. This gives the protein CASSPGRIYGYTF.

This clone was seen more than once but under ten times. J is TRBJ1-3 and V is TRBV13, with 9 bases identical to TRBD1. The CDR3 runs 15 residues. The ends lost 5 bases at V and 4 bases at J; junction bases unmatched: 6. Germline values: CDR1 PRHDT, CDR2 FYEKMQ (reference sequence). The CDR3: CASSQEQGAGNTIYF. CDR3 nucleotide sequence: TGTGCCAGCAGCCAAGAACAGGGGGCCGGAAACACCATATATTTT.

In regard to this clone: The same CDR3 also results from other DNA sequences found in this sample. The rearrangement joins TRBV29-1 to TRBJ2-7; D possibly matches TRBD1 or TRBD2 (5 bases each). The CDR3 sequence is 11 residues long. Per germline, CDR1 SQVTM and CDR2 ANQGSEA. Trimming left V 7 bases short and J 7 bases short, with 14 bases between. CDR3 region: CSARDLGEQYF. CDR3 in DNA: TGCAGCGCCCGGGACCTGGGTGAGCAGTACTTC.

This clone was recorded once. The chain employs TRBV29-1 and TRBJ1-1, with TRBD1 matching 7 bases. The V segment lost 3 bases and the J segment 8 bases; nucleotides outside the gene matches: 6. The germline V gene has CDR1 SQVTM and CDR2 ANQGSEA. This CDR3 spans 12 amino acids. CDR3 sequence reads: CSVDARGKEAFF. The DNA for the CDR3 is TGCAGCGTTGATGCCAGGGGGAAAGAAGCTTTCTTT.

V gene TRBV7-2 combines with J gene TRBJ2-3; D is possibly TRBD2 (6 bases). The germline CDR1 and CDR2 sequences are SGHTA and FQGNSA. Trimming cost V 4 bases and J 6 bases, with 8 bases left between them. The CDR3 extends over 12 amino acids. In DNA, the CDR3 is TGTGCCAGCAGCTGGACTACTGATACGCAGTATTTT. It specifies CASSWTTDTQYF.

The chain carries TRBV11-2 and TRBJ2-3, with D perhaps matching TRBD1 or TRBD2 (5 bases each). Germline CDR1 is SGHAT and CDR2 is FQNNGV. There are 15 residues in the CDR3. V was shortened by 3 bases and J by 2 bases, with 12 bases between the two germline ends. CDR3 in amino acids: CASSFLGGTTDTQYF. The CDR3 DNA follows: TGTGCCAGCAGCTTTCTTGGGGGAACCACAGATACGCAGTATTTT.

The V call is TRBV7-2, the J call TRBJ2-7, with 12 positions matching TRBD2. The CDR3 has 15 residues. V was clipped by 5 bases and J by 2 bases; unmatched bases: 4. CDR1 is SGHTA and CDR2 is FQGNSA in the germline V gene. CDR3 protein: CASSTRTSGAYEQYF. Written as DNA, the CDR3 is TGTGCCAGCAGCACAAGGACTAGCGGGGCCTACGAGCAGTACTTC. Looking up the rest from reference TRBV7-2 and TRBJ2-7 gives the full variable domain: GAGVSQSPSNKVTEKGKDVELRCDPISGHTALYWYRQSLGQGLEFLIYFQGNSAPDKSGLPSDRFSAERTGGSVSTLTIQRTQQEDSAVYLCASSTRTSGAYEQYFGPGTRLTVT.

This clone was recorded a few times. The chain combines TRBV6-5 with TRBJ2-7, with 9 bases that match TRBD1. From germline, CDR1 is MNHEY and CDR2 SVGAGI. The CDR3 is 15 amino acids. V lost 6 bases to trimming and J lost 3 bases; unmatched junction nucleotides: 9. The CDR3 region is CASRDPGQGIYEQYF. Written as DNA, the CDR3 is TGTGCCAGCAGAGATCCGGGACAGGGAATCTACGAGCAGTACTTC.

This chain connects TRBV29-1 to TRBJ2-1; D is unclear. Germline CDR1 is SQVTM and CDR2 is ANQGSEA. The V gene lost 0 bases and the J gene lost 5 bases, with 11 bases spanning the gap. The CDR3 runs 14 residues. CDR3 bases: TGCAGCGTTGAAGATCGGTCGGCGAACAATGAGCAGTTCTTC. As protein: CSVEDRSANNEQFF.